The next 3 T cell receptor beta chains were all read from a single sample in a study of shared clonotypes between healthy human individuals. The protocol was immunoSEQ multiplex PCR, while the TCRdb copy is restricted to in-frame clones and leaves out a portion. The table includes about 710,000 clones, around three quarters detected once. Sequences were obtained from memory CD4+ T cells sorted from blood. Described subset: CD45RA-negative fraction. These receptor sequences come from a woman aged 25 to 39 in good health.

In its sample, this clone was seen a few times. The chain couples TRBV7-8 to TRBJ1-1; TRBD1 might be the D (5 bases). V lost 5 bases to trimming and J lost 0 bases, with 7 bases between them. CDR3 length equals 13 residues. CDR1 and CDR2 from the germline V gene are SGHVS and FQNEAQ. CDR3 in amino acids: CASSRQMNTEAFF. In DNA, the CDR3 is TGTGCCAGCAGCCGACAGATGAACACTGAAGCTTTCTTT.

The chain carries TRBV30 and TRBJ1-3; D is uncertain. Trimming took off 1 base at V and 4 bases at J, with 5 bases between the two ends. CDR1 and CDR2 from the germline V gene are GTSNPN and SVGIG (reference sequence). The CDR3 consists of 12 residues. The CDR3 nucleotides are TGTGCCTGGAGTGGGCTCGGAAACACCATATATTTT. It is translated as CAWSGLGNTIYF.

This chain joins TRBV19 and TRBJ1-5, with D perhaps TRBD1 (6 bases). CDR1 LNHDA and CDR2 SQIVND come from the germline V gene (reference sequence). The germline V and J ends were trimmed by 3 bases and 2 bases, with 11 bases remaining between them. The CDR3 is made up of 15 amino acids. In nucleotides, the CDR3 is TGTGCCAGTAGTATTACAGGGACCGGCAATCAGCCCCAGCATTTT. Translating it yields CASSITGTGNQPQHF. The variable domain in full, with the rest retrieved from reference TRBV19 and TRBJ1-5, is DGGITQSPKYLFRKEGQNVTLSCEQNLNHDAMYWYRQDPGQGLRLIYYSQIVNDFQKGDIAEGYSVSREKKESFPLTVTSAQKNPTAFYLCASSITGTGNQPQHFGDGTRLSIL.